The clone carrying this TCR beta chain was counted a few times. Its specificity is not known. The ends were cut back, 0 bases at V and 1 base at J, with 10 bases in the middle. The CDR3 contains 15 residues. CDR1 and CDR2 (germline): SGHRS, YFSETQ. This entry belongs to a study of blood T cells in healthy people across ages. The study's findings and limits: When set beside aged donors, long-lived donors presented more naive CD4+ cells and higher diversity.

A second roughly 7 to 12 cycle PCR used barcoded and J-beta primers. Using its own MiXCR run on the 5' RACE reads, TCRdb lists one record per CDR3 protein. The sample comprises some 1,000,000 distinct CDR3 sequences, under 30% of which are singletons, and around 0.75% rests with the top ten. A further study also used this sample, focusing on T cells of mothers and their children. That work contributes: The whole RNA yield was converted to cDNA, approximately 1.6 ug per 15 ul.

The sequence was collected from a girl aged 2-15 years in good health. Sequencing was carried out using blood. The V and J genes are TRBV5-1 and TRBJ2-5, with D possibly being TRBD1 (5 bases). CDR3 DNA sequence: TGCGCCAGCAGCTTGGGACAGCCAGGCCAAGAGACCCAGTACTTC. Protein: CASSLGQPGQETQYF.